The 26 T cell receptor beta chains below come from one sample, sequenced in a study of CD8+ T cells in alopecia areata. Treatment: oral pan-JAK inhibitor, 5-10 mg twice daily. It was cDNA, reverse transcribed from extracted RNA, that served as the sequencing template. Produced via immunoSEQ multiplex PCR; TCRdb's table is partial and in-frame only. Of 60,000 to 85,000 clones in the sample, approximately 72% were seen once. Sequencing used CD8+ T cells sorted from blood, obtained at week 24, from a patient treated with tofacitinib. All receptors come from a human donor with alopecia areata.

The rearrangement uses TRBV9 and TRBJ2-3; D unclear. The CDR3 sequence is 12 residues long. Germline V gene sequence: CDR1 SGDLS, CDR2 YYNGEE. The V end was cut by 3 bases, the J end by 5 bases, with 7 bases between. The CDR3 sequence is CASSDPEDTQYF. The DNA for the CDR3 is TGTGCCAGCAGCGACCCGGAAGATACGCAGTATTTT.

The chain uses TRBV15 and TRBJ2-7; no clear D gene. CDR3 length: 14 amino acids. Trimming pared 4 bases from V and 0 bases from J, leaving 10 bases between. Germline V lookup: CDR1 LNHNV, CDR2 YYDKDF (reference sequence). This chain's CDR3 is CATSTSRSSYEQYF. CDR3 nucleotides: TGTGCCACCAGCACCTCCCGAAGCTCCTACGAGCAGTACTTC.

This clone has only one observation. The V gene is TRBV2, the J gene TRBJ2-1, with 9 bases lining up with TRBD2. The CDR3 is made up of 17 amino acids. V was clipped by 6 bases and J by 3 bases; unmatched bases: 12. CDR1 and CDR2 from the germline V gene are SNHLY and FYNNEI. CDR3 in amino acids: CASRSNVAGDLYNEQFF. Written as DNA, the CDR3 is TGTGCCAGCAGGTCGAACGTAGCGGGGGACCTCTACAATGAGCAGTTCTTC.

The CDR3 reads CASSGMGQGFDYGYTF. CDR3 DNA: TGCGCCAGCAGCGGAATGGGACAGGGCTTCGACTATGGCTACACCTTC. The rearrangement uses TRBV5-1 and TRBJ1-2; TRBD1 matches at 9 bases. CDR1 and CDR2 from the germline V gene are SGHRS and YFSETQ. V lost 4 bases, J lost 3 bases, and 10 bases stayed unmatched. The CDR3 is made up of 16 amino acids.

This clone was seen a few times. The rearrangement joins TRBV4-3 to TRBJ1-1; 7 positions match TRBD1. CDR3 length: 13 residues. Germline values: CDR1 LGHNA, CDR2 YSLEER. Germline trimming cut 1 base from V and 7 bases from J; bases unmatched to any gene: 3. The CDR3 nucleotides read TGCGCCAGCAGCCAAGTACGGGACAGTGAAGCTTTCTTT. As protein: CASSQVRDSEAFF.

DNA of the CDR3: TGTGCCAGCAGCCCGGGCGGGGATGGCTACACCTTC. Translated: CASSPGGDGYTF. The rearrangement uses TRBV7-9 and TRBJ1-2; no definite D call. Germline CDR1 and CDR2: SEHNR and FQNEAQ (reference sequence). V dropped 5 bases and J dropped 6 bases, with 10 bases sitting between them. The CDR3 runs to 12 residues.

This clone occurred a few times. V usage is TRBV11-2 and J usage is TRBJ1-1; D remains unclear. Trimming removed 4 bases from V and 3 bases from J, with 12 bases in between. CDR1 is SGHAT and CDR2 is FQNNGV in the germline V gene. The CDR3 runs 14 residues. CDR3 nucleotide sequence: TGTGCCAGCAGCTATCCGTACGGCTACACTGAAGCTTTCTTT. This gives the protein CASSYPYGYTEAFF.

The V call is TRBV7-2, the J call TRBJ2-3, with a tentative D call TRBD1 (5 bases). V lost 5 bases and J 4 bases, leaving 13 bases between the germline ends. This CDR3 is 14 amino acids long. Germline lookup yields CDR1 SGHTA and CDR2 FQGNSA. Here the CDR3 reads CASSVNQGADTQYF. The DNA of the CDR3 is TGTGCCAGCAGCGTTAACCAGGGCGCAGATACGCAGTATTTT. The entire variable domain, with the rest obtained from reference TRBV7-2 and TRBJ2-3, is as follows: GAGVSQSPSNKVTEKGKDVELRCDPISGHTALYWYRQSLGQGLEFLIYFQGNSAPDKSGLPSDRFSAERTGGSVSTLTIQRTQQEDSAVYLCASSVNQGADTQYFGPGTRLTVL.

Written as DNA, the CDR3 is TGCGCCAGCAGCTTGACGCTAAGGGGTTACGAGCAGTACTTC. Its translation is CASSLTLRGYEQYF. This rearrangement joins TRBV5-1 to TRBJ2-7; D is possibly TRBD1 (5 bases). This CDR3 region has 14 residues. The germline V and J ends were trimmed by 1 base and 4 bases, with 12 bases remaining between them. Germline V lookup: CDR1 SGHRS, CDR2 YFSETQ.

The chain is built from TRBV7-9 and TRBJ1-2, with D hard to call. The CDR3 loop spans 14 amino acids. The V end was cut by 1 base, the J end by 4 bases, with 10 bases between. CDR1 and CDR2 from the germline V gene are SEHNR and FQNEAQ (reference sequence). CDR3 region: CASSLDSGVYGYTF. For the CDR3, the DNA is TGTGCCAGCAGCTTAGACAGCGGGGTCTATGGCTACACCTTC.

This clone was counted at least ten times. In nucleotides, the CDR3 is TGTGCCAGCAGCTTAGCGGAGGGGAATACGCAGTATTTT. Amino acid sequence: CASSLAEGNTQYF. The V and J genes are TRBV7-9 and TRBJ2-3, with D perhaps matching TRBD2 (6 bases). V was pared by 0 bases and J by 7 bases, with 8 bases between. Germline loops: CDR1 SEHNR, CDR2 FQNEAQ (reference sequence). CDR3 length equals 13 residues.

CDR3 in amino acids: CASSQGPLATEAFF. Written as DNA, the CDR3 is TGTGCCAGCAGCCAGGGCCCGCTGGCCACTGAAGCTTTCTTT. The J gene is TRBJ1-1, the V gene TRBV13; tentative D call: TRBD1 (5 bases). This CDR3 is 14 amino acids long. Germline lookup yields CDR1 PRHDT and CDR2 FYEKMQ (reference sequence). V gave up 5 bases and J gave up 4 bases, with 14 bases separating them.

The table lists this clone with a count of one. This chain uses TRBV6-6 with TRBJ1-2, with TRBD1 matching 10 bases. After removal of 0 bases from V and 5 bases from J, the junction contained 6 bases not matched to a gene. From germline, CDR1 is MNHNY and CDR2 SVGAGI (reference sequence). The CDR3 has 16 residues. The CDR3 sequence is CASSYSGTGAPYGYTF. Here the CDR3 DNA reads TGTGCCAGCAGTTACTCGGGGACAGGGGCCCCTTATGGCTACACCTTC.

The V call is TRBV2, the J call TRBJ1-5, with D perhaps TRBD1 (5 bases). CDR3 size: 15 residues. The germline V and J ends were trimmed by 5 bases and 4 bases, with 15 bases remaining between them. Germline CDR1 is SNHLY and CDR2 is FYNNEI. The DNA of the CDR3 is TGTGCCAGCAGTCAGTTGGTAGGGGAGAATCAGCCCCAGCATTTT. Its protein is CASSQLVGENQPQHF.

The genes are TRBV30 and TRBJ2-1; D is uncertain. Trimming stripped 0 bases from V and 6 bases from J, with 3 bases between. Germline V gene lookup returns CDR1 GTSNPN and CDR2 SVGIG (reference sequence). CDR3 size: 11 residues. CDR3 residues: CAWSVPNEQFF. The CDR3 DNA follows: TGTGCCTGGAGTGTACCCAATGAGCAGTTCTTC.

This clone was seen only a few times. DNA for the CDR3: TGTGCCAGCAGTTCGATCGGTGGCGAGCAGTACTTC. Translated: CASSSIGGEQYF. The V call is TRBV27, the J call TRBJ2-7, with D hard to call. The CDR3 totals 12 residues. Between the trimmed V and J ends, which lost 4 bases and 6 bases, there was a span of 10 bases. CDR1 and CDR2 (germline): MNHEY, SMNVEV (reference sequence).

CDR3: CASSFNSYTDTQYF. CDR3 nucleotide sequence: TGTGCCAGCAGTTTTAACAGCTACACAGATACGCAGTATTTT. This chain links TRBV28 with TRBJ2-3; the D is unclear. V was cut by 3 bases and J by 2 bases, with 9 bases left in between. The CDR3 is made up of 14 amino acids. Germline CDR1 reads MDHEN; CDR2 reads SYDVKM.

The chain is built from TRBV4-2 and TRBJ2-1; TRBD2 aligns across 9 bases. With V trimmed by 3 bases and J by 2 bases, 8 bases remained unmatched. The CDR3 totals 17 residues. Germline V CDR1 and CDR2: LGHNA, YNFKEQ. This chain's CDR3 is CASSQPGLALTYNEQFF. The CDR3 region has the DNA TGTGCCAGCAGCCAGCCGGGACTAGCCCTCACCTACAATGAGCAGTTCTTC.

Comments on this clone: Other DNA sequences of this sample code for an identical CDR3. CDR3: CASSLGDGQVYNEQFF. DNA for the CDR3: TGCGCCAGCAGCTTGGGGGACGGTCAGGTTTACAATGAGCAGTTCTTC. V usage is TRBV5-1 and J usage is TRBJ2-1; D possibly matches TRBD1 or TRBD2 (5 bases each). The CDR3 contains 16 residues. Looked up from germline, CDR1 is SGHRS and CDR2 is YFSETQ. Deletions cut 0 bases from V and 4 bases from J, with 14 bases between.

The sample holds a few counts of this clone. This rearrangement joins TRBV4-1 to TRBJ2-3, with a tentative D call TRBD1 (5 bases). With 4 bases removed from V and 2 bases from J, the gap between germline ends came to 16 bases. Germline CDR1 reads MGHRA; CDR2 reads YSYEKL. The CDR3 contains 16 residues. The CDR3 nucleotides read TGCGCCAGCAGCCCGAGAGCAGGGAACCCCACAGATACGCAGTATTTT. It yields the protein CASSPRAGNPTDTQYF.

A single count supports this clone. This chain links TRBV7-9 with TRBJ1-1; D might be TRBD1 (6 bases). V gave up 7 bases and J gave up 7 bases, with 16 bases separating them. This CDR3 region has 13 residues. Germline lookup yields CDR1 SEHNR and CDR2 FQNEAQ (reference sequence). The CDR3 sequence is CASTEGGAREAFF. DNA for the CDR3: TGTGCCAGCACCGAAGGGGGGGCGCGTGAAGCTTTCTTT.

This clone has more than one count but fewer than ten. The CDR3 region has the DNA TGTGCCAGTAGTTCACAGGTTTATAGCAATCAGCCCCAGCATTTT. Translating gives CASSSQVYSNQPQHF. The chain carries TRBV19 and TRBJ1-5; tentative D call: TRBD1 (5 bases). Per the germline V gene, CDR1 is LNHDA and CDR2 is SQIVND (reference sequence). The CDR3 is 15 residues long. Trimming left V 5 bases short and J 0 bases short, with 11 bases between.

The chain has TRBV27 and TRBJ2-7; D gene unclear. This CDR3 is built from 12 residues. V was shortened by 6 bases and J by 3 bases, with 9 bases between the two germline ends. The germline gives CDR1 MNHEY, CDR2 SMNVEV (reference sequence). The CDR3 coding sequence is TGTGCCAGCAGCTCCCCTTTCTACGAGCAGTACTTC. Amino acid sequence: CASSSPFYEQYF.

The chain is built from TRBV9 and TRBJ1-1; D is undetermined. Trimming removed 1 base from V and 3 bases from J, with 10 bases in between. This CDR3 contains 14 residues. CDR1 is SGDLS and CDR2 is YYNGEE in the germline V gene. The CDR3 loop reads CASSVTGLDTEAFF. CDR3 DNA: TGTGCCAGCAGCGTAACGGGGTTGGACACTGAAGCTTTCTTT.

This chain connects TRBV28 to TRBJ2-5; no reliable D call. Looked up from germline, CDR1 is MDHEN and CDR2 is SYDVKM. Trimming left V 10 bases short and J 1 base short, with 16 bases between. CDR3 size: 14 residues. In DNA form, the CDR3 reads TGTGCCACCCAGTTCTCACAAACCCAAGAGACCCAGTACTTC. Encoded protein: CATQFSQTQETQYF. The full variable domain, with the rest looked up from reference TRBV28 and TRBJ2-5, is DVKVTQSSRYLVKRTGEKVFLECVQDMDHENMFWYRQDPGLGLRLIYFSYDVKMKEKGDIPEGYSVSREKKERFSLILESASTNQTSMYLCATQFSQTQETQYFGPGTRLLVL.

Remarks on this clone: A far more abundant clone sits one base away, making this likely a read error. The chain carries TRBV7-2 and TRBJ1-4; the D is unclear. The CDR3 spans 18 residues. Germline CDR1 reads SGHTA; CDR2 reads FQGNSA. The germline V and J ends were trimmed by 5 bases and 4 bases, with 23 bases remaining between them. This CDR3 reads CASSQETLDARINEKLFF. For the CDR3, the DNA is TGTGCCAGCAGCCAAGAAACACTAGACGCTAGAATTAATGAAAAACTGTTTTTT.